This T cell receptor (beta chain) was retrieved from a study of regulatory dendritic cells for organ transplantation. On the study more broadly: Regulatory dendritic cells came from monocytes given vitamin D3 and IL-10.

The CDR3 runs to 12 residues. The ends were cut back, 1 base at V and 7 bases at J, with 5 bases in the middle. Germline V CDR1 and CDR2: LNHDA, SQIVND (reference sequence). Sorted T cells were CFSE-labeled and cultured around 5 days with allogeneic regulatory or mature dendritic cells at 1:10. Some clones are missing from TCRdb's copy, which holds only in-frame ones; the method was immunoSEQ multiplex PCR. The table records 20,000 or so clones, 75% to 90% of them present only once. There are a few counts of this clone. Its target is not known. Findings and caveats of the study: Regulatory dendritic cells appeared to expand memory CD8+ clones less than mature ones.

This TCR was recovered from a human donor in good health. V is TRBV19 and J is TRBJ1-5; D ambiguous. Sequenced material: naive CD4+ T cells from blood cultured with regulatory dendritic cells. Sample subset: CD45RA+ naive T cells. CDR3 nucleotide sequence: TGTGCCAGTAGTATAGCAAGACAGCCCCAGCATTTT. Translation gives CASSIARQPQHF.